The entry that follows covers one T cell receptor beta chain sequence. Its antigen remains unknown. This record comes from a study of response to subunit inactivated influenza vaccine. Findings and caveats of the study: Authors suggested few new T cells are recruited by each seasonal influenza vaccination.

Using its own MiXCR run on the RT-PCR reads, TCRdb lists one record per CDR3 protein. The sample has about 520,000 distinct CDR3 sequences; 25% are singletons. V was shortened by 4 bases and J by 4 bases, with 14 bases between the two germline ends. The CDR3 has 15 amino acids. Germline values: CDR1 LGHDT, CDR2 YNNKEL (reference sequence). The chain has TRBV3-1 and TRBJ2-1; D is unresolved. The receptor's source is a man in his forties or fifties who received an inactivated influenza vaccine. Here the sequenced sample was CD4+ T cells sorted from PBMCs, taken around 5 days after vaccination. The CDR3 DNA is TGTGCCAGCAGCCCCGAGCAGGAACGATACAATGAGCAGTTCTTC. Protein: CASSPEQERYNEQFF.